These 28 T cell receptor beta chains share one sample of origin, sequenced in a study of beta chain bispecific antibodies for T cell cancers. Study-wide findings and caveats: Normal T cells contributed less of the targeted TRBV signal than the leukemia cells did. Anti-TRBV12 exposure, compared with anti-CD19, reduced the TRBV12-3 proportion of TRBV signal by around 99%.

From the 5' RACE reads, TCRdb called clonotypes with MiXCR, one entry per CDR3 protein. The sample contains about 20,000 distinct CDR3 sequences, just over 2% of which appear only once. Antigens for these TCRs are unknown. T cells were expanded from blood mononuclear cells for three to four days with anti-CD3 OKT3 or CD3/CD28 beads. Specimen: healthy donor T cells cultured with leukemia cells, collected from a culture containing a bispecific antibody targeting TCR Vbeta12. Receptors were obtained from a human donor in good health. Some clones in this sample may be carry-over from other donors' samples.

This clonotype is medium-sized within its sample. V gene TRBV20-1 combines with J gene TRBJ2-1; D assignment may be TRBD1 or TRBD2 (6 bases each). The CDR3 spans 14 residues. V was cut by 3 bases and J by 4 bases, with 13 bases left in between. The germline V gene encodes CDR1 DFQATT and CDR2 SNEGSKA (reference sequence). CDR3 coding DNA: TGCAGTGCTAGTGGTGAGGGGGGTTACAATGAGCAGTTCTTC. Its translation: CSASGEGGYNEQFF.

This clonotype was counted ten times or more. This chain uses TRBV19 with TRBJ1-1; D remains ambiguous. V dropped 5 bases and J dropped 0 bases, with 16 bases sitting between them. There are 16 residues in the CDR3. Germline V gene data show CDR1 as LNHDA and CDR2 as SQIVND (reference sequence). CDR3 sequence (DNA): TGTGCCAGTAGTGAAGATCTCAGAACGATGAACACTGAAGCTTTCTTT. Translation gives CASSEDLRTMNTEAFF.

This clonotype has a count of ten or more. The rearrangement links TRBV28 to TRBJ2-1, with TRBD2 matching 10 bases. The CDR3 is made up of 15 amino acids. Germline trimming cut 5 bases from V and 7 bases from J; bases unmatched to any gene: 8. CDR1 MDHEN and CDR2 SYDVKM come from the germline V gene. This CDR3 reads CASSPQRGGGNEQFF. The DNA of the CDR3 is TGTGCCAGCAGTCCCCAGCGGGGGGGTGGGAATGAGCAGTTCTTC.

This clonotype has at least ten counts. The chain joins TRBV6-1 to TRBJ1-2; D unclear. CDR3 length equals 13 residues. Germline V CDR1 and CDR2: MNHNS, SASEGT. Trimming removed 3 bases at V and 7 bases at J, with 12 bases between. CDR3 sequence (DNA): TGTGCCAGCAGTGACGGGTTCTCCTCTGGCTACACCTTC. The encoded protein is CASSDGFSSGYTF.

This clonotype qualifies as medium-sized. This chain joins TRBV11-2 and TRBJ2-2, with 9 positions matching TRBD2. J was trimmed by 0 bases and V by 4 bases; bases with no gene match: 3. CDR1 and CDR2 from the germline V gene are SGHAT and FQNNGV. The CDR3 sequence is 16 residues long. The CDR3 DNA sequence: TGTGCCAGCAGCTCGACTAGCGGATCGAACACCGGGGAGCTGTTTTTT. This translates into CASSSTSGSNTGELFF. Full variable domain (remainder filled in from reference TRBV11-2 and TRBJ2-2): EAGVAQSPRYKIIEKRQSVAFWCNPISGHATLYWYQQILGQGPKLLIQFQNNGVVDDSQLPKDRFSAERLKGVDSTLKIQPAKLEDSAVYLCASSSTSGSNTGELFFGEGSRLTVL.

The sample holds a few counts of this clonotype. The chain joins TRBV24-1 to TRBJ1-1; D gene ambiguous. V was cut by 2 bases and J by 4 bases, with 10 bases left in between. The germline V gene encodes CDR1 KGHDR and CDR2 SFDVKD. The CDR3 covers 14 residues. CDR3 loop: CATSDSREGTEAFF. The CDR3 nucleotides read TGTGCCACCAGTGATTCGAGGGAGGGCACTGAAGCTTTCTTT.

The V gene is TRBV19, the J gene TRBJ1-5, with D possibly being TRBD1 (5 bases). The CDR3 loop spans 15 amino acids. CDR1 is LNHDA and CDR2 is SQIVND in the germline V gene (reference sequence). V was pared by 3 bases and J by 2 bases, with 11 bases between. The CDR3 DNA sequence: TGTGCCAGTAGTATTACCCAGGGAGGCAATCAGCCCCAGCATTTT. It translates to CASSITQGGNQPQHF.

This clonotype came up many times. V usage is TRBV20-1 and J usage is TRBJ2-3; D unresolved. The germline V gene has CDR1 DFQATT and CDR2 SNEGSKA (reference sequence). There are 12 residues in the CDR3. Between the trimmed V and J ends, which lost 3 bases and 6 bases, there was a span of 10 bases. CDR3 region: CSASLPGDTQYF. In DNA, the CDR3 is TGCAGTGCTAGCCTACCTGGGGATACGCAGTATTTT.

This clonotype occurred many times. The gene calls are TRBV5-1 and TRBJ2-3; D is undetermined. The CDR3 contains 13 residues. From germline, CDR1 is SGHRS and CDR2 YFSETQ. Trimming cost V 1 base and J 1 base, with 4 bases left between them. CDR3 amino acids: CASSLLGTDTQYF. For the CDR3, the DNA is TGCGCCAGCAGCTTGTTGGGCACAGATACGCAGTATTTT.

Many counts were recorded for this clonotype. The rearrangement links TRBV5-5 to TRBJ2-2; no definite D call. The ends were cut back, 4 bases at V and 5 bases at J, with 6 bases in the middle. This CDR3 comprises 12 residues. The germline gives CDR1 SGHKS, CDR2 YYEKEE (reference sequence). The CDR3 loop reads CASSLTTGELFF. CDR3 in DNA: TGTGCCAGCAGCCTCACGACCGGGGAGCTGTTTTTT. The full variable domain, in which reference TRBV5-5 and TRBJ2-2 provide the parts outside the CDR3, is DAGVTQSPTHLIKTRGQQVTLRCSPISGHKSVSWYQQVLGQGPQFIFQYYEKEERGRGNFPDRFSARQFPNYSSELNVNALLLGDSALYLCASSLTTGELFFGEGSRLTVL.

This clonotype has at least ten counts. The V gene is TRBV7-2, the J gene TRBJ2-5, with 8 nucleotides matching TRBD1. Unmatched junction bases numbered 12, after V lost 5 bases and J lost 4 bases. The CDR3 contains 16 residues. The germline CDR1 and CDR2 sequences are SGHTA and FQGNSA. CDR3 region: CASSPPGQGGGETQYF. CDR3 in DNA: TGTGCCAGCAGCCCCCCCGGACAGGGAGGAGGAGAGACCCAGTACTTC. Using reference TRBV7-2 and TRBJ2-5 for the parts outside the CDR3, the full variable domain is GAGVSQSPSNKVTEKGKDVELRCDPISGHTALYWYRQSLGQGLEFLIYFQGNSAPDKSGLPSDRFSAERTGGSVSTLTIQRTQQEDSAVYLCASSPPGQGGGETQYFGPGTRLLVL.

This clonotype has a count of ten or more. J is TRBJ2-7 and V is TRBV14, with D perhaps matching TRBD1 (5 bases). The CDR3 contains 15 residues. Germline assignment: CDR1 SGHDN and CDR2 FVKESK. The V end lost 2 bases, the J end lost 0 bases, and 11 bases lay between the germline ends. CDR3 loop: CASSQTDSVSYEQYF. CDR3 DNA: TGTGCCAGCAGCCAAACCGACAGTGTCTCCTACGAGCAGTACTTC. The entire variable domain, with the rest obtained from reference TRBV14 and TRBJ2-7, is as follows: EAGVTQFPSHSVIEKGQTVTLRCDPISGHDNLYWYRRVMGKEIKFLLHFVKESKQDESGMPNNRFLAERTGGTYSTLKVQPAELEDSGVYFCASSQTDSVSYEQYFGPGTRLTVT.

V gene TRBV5-4 combines with J gene TRBJ2-7, with D perhaps TRBD2 (5 bases). This CDR3 has 13 amino acids. Germline V gene lookup returns CDR1 SGHNT and CDR2 YYREEE (reference sequence). The ends were cut back, 0 bases at V and 4 bases at J, with 8 bases in the middle. This chain's CDR3 is CASSLGGVYEQYF. The CDR3 DNA is TGTGCCAGCAGCTTGGGGGGAGTTTACGAGCAGTACTTC.

Many counts were recorded for this clonotype. Relative to the germline gene, one junction end is altered; a read error may explain this. V gene TRBV7-7 combines with J gene TRBJ1-5; 9 bases are a match to TRBD1. Per germline, CDR1 SSHAT and CDR2 FNYEAQ (reference sequence). CDR3 length: 14 amino acids. The CDR3 DNA is TGTGCTAGCAGCCCGTGCGGACAGGGGTCGCCCCAGCATTTT. Its translation is CASSPCGQGSPQHF.

This clonotype was observed many times. The chain joins TRBV7-9 to TRBJ1-2, with 7 bases that match TRBD1. CDR1 and CDR2 (germline): SEHNR, FQNEAQ (reference sequence). V was clipped by 0 bases and J by 2 bases; unmatched bases: 3. This CDR3 is built from 15 residues. CDR3 nucleotide sequence: TGTGCCAGCAGCTTAGCGGACAGGTGGAACTATGGCTACACCTTC. Its protein is CASSLADRWNYGYTF.

As for this clonotype: Just one base apart from a much larger clone, this may be a read error. J is TRBJ1-5 and V is TRBV10-2; D gene uncertain. Germline CDR1 and CDR2: WSHSY and SAAADI. This CDR3 has 13 residues. CDR3 residues: CTSSTLGNQPQHF. The CDR3, as DNA: TGCACCAGCAGCACCCTCGGCAATCAGCCCCAGCATTTT.

This clonotype was counted many times. This chain links TRBV6-5 with TRBJ2-7; 7 bases align to TRBD1. Trimming at V came to 6 bases and at J to 0 bases, leaving 8 bases not matched to a gene. Per the germline V gene, CDR1 is MNHEY and CDR2 is SVGAGI. The CDR3 spans 15 residues. CDR3 amino acids: CASRAGQALSYEQYF. The CDR3 region has the DNA TGTGCCAGCAGGGCCGGACAGGCCCTCTCCTACGAGCAGTACTTC.

This clonotype was seen ten or more times. The V gene is TRBV5-6, the J gene TRBJ1-2; no clear D. Germline V gene sequence: CDR1 SGHDT, CDR2 YYEEEE. V gave up 4 bases and J gave up 0 bases, with 10 bases separating them. The CDR3 length is 14 residues. The chain's CDR3 is CASSVWMANYGYTF. The CDR3 DNA reads TGTGCCAGCAGCGTATGGATGGCTAACTATGGCTACACCTTC.

Turning to this clonotype: Mismatch with germline at one junction end may stem from a read error. The V gene is TRBV19, the J gene TRBJ2-3, with D unclear. The V gene's germline CDR1 is LNHDA and CDR2 SQIVND (reference sequence). The CDR3 has 11 residues. In DNA form, the CDR3 reads TGTGCCAGTCGTATGGGGGATACGCAGTATTTT. Its translation: CASRMGDTQYF. Full variable domain (outside the CDR3, taken from reference TRBV19 and TRBJ2-3): DGGITQSPKYLFRKEGQNVTLSCEQNLNHDAMYWYRQDPGQGLRLIYYSQIVNDFQKGDIAEGYSVSREKKESFPLTVTSAQKNPTAFYLCASRMGDTQYFGPGTRLTVL.

Many counts were recorded for this clonotype. The chain is built from TRBV6-1 and TRBJ2-5; D tentatively fits TRBD1 or TRBD2 (5 bases each). Germline assignment: CDR1 MNHNS and CDR2 SASEGT. V lost 2 bases and J 6 bases, leaving 13 bases between the germline ends. The CDR3 contains 14 residues. In nucleotides, the CDR3 is TGTGCCAGCAGTGAATTGGGGGTGGTAAAGACCCAGTACTTC. Residues: CASSELGVVKTQYF.

This clonotype was found many times. V gene TRBV4-1 combines with J gene TRBJ2-5; weak D call: TRBD1 (5 bases). The germline gives CDR1 MGHRA, CDR2 YSYEKL. The V gene lost 0 bases and the J gene lost 4 bases, with 9 bases spanning the gap. The CDR3 runs to 14 residues. Here the CDR3 DNA reads TGCGCCAGCAGCCAAGATCATACAGGAGAGACCCAGTACTTC. It translates to CASSQDHTGETQYF.

This clonotype was recorded at least ten times. The V and J genes are TRBV10-1 and TRBJ2-1; the match to TRBD2 covers 11 bases. Germline V lookup: CDR1 WNHNN, CDR2 SYGVQD (reference sequence). The CDR3 runs to 17 residues. V lost 7 bases to trimming and J lost 9 bases; unmatched junction nucleotides: 17. CDR3 amino acids: CASIPGTSGLRGGEQFF. CDR3 DNA sequence: TGCGCCAGCATTCCCGGGACTAGCGGACTCCGAGGGGGTGAGCAGTTCTTC.

The chain is built from TRBV30 and TRBJ2-1; the match to TRBD1 covers 9 bases. Germline V gene data show CDR1 as GTSNPN and CDR2 as SVGIG (reference sequence). The CDR3 covers 17 residues. Losses at the gene ends were 3 bases for V and 9 bases for J; bases not matched to a gene: 18. The CDR3 sequence: CAWRDPGQGNTYPEQFF. CDR3 DNA sequence: TGTGCCTGGAGGGACCCCGGACAGGGGAACACTTACCCTGAGCAGTTCTTC.

This clonotype was counted ten times or more. This chain uses TRBV5-4 with TRBJ1-2; D is unresolved. Trimming took 0 bases from V and 4 from J, leaving 10 bases between them. Germline CDR1 reads SGHNT; CDR2 reads YYREEE (reference sequence). The CDR3 loop spans 14 amino acids. As DNA, the CDR3 is TGTGCCAGCAGCTTGGATTTCACCAGCTATGGCTACACCTTC. It specifies CASSLDFTSYGYTF.

This clonotype was observed at least ten times. This chain uses TRBV9 with TRBJ2-3, with D unresolved. CDR1 and CDR2 from the germline V gene are SGDLS and YYNGEE. CDR3 length: 14 amino acids. The V end was cut by 0 bases, the J end by 0 bases, with 5 bases between. The CDR3 DNA follows: TGTGCCAGCAGCGTAGTCGCTAGCACAGATACGCAGTATTTT. Its translation is CASSVVASTDTQYF.

The table lists this clonotype with many counts. The rearrangement joins TRBV7-6 to TRBJ2-4; D possibly matches TRBD1 or TRBD2 (6 bases each). The CDR3 sequence is 15 residues long. V gave up 1 base and J gave up 7 bases, with 14 bases separating them. Per the germline V gene, CDR1 is SGHVS and CDR2 is FNYEAQ. CDR3 nucleotides: TGTGCCAGCAGCTTAGAATGGGGGGCGGATAACATTCAGTACTTC. Its protein product is CASSLEWGADNIQYF.

This clonotype was recorded at least ten times. The J gene is TRBJ2-3, the V gene TRBV10-3; 10 bases fit TRBD1. Germline-derived CDR1 and CDR2 are ENHRY and SYGVKD. Losses at the gene ends were 0 bases for V and 1 base for J; bases not matched to a gene: 4. CDR3 length: 17 amino acids. The CDR3 DNA follows: TGTGCCATCAGTGAGTCCGCCGGGACAGGGGGCACAGATACGCAGTATTTT. Its protein is CAISESAGTGGTDTQYF.

In this sample, this clonotype turned up many times. The V call is TRBV5-1, the J call TRBJ2-1, with TRBD1 matching 8 bases. Germline lookup yields CDR1 SGHRS and CDR2 YFSETQ. With 0 bases clipped from V and 3 bases from J, the junction kept 2 bases outside the gene matches. The CDR3 sequence is 15 residues long. The CDR3 protein is CASSLGTGYYNEQFF. The CDR3 DNA follows: TGCGCCAGCAGCTTGGGGACAGGGTACTACAATGAGCAGTTCTTC.